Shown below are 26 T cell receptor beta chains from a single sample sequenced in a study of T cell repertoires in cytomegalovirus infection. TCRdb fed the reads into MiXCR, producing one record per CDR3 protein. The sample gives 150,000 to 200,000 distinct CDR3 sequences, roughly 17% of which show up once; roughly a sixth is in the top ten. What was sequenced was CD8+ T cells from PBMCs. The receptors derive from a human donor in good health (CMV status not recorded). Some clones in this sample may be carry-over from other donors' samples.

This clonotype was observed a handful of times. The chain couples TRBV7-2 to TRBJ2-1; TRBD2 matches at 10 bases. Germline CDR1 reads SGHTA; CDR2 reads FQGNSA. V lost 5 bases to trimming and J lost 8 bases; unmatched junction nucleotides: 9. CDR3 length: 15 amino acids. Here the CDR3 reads CASSAGTSAWHEQFF. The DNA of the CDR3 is TGTGCCAGCAGCGCGGGGACTAGCGCTTGGCATGAGCAGTTCTTC.

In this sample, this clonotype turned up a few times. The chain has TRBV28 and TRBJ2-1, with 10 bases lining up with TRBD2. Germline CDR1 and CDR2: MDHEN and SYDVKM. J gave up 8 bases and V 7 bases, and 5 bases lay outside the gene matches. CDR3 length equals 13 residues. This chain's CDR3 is CASTPAGGDEQFF. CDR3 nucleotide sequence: TGTGCCAGCACCCCAGCGGGAGGGGATGAGCAGTTCTTC.

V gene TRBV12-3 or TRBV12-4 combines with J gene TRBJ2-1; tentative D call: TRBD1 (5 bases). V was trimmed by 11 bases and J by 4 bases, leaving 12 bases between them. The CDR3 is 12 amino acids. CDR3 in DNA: TGTGCCGTTACAGGATTATACAATGAGCAGTTCTTC. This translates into CAVTGLYNEQFF.

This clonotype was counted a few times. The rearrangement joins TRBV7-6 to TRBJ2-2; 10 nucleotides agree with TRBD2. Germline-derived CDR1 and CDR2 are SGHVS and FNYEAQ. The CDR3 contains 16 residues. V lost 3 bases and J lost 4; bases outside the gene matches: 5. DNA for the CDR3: TGTGCCAGCAGCTTCCTAGCGGGAGTAGGCACCGGGGAGCTGTTTTTT. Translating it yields CASSFLAGVGTGELFF.

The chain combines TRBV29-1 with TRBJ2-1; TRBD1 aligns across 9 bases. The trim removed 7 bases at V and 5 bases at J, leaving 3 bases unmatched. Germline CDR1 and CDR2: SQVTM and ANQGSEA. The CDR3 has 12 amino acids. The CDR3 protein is CSGTGENNEQFF. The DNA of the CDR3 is TGCAGCGGGACAGGGGAGAACAATGAGCAGTTCTTC.

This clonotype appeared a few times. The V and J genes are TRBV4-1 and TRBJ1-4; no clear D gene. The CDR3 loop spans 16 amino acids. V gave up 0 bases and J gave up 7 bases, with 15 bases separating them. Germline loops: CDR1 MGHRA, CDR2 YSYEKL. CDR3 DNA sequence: TGCGCCAGCAGCCAAGAGCTTCCGGCGGACGGTGAAAAACTGTTTTTT. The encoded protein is CASSQELPADGEKLFF.

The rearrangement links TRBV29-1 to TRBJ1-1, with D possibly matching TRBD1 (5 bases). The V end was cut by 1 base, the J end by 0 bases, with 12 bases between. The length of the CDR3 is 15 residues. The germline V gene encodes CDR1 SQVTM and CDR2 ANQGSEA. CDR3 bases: TGCAGCGTTGAAGTAGGCCGGGGGATGAACACTGAAGCTTTCTTT. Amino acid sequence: CSVEVGRGMNTEAFF.

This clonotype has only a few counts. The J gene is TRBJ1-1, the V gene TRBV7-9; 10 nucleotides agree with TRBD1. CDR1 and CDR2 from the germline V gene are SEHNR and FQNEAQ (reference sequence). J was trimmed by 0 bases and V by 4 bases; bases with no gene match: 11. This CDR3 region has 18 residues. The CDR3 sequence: CASSSTRDRGVLNTEAFF. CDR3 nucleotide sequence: TGTGCCAGCAGCTCTACACGGGACAGGGGCGTCCTGAACACTGAAGCTTTCTTT. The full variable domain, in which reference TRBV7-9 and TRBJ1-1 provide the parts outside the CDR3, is DTGVSQNPRHKITKRGQNVTFRCDPISEHNRLYWYRQTLGQGPEFLTYFQNEAQLEKSRLLSDRFSAERPKGSFSTLEIQRTEQGDSAMYLCASSSTRDRGVLNTEAFFGQGTRLTVV.

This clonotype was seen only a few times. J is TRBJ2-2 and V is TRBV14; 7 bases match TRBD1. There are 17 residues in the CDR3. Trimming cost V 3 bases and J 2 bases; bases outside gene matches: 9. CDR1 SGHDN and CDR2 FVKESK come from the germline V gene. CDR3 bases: TGTGCCAGCAGCCAGGACGACAGGGATAAAAACACCGGGGAGCTGTTTTTT. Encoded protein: CASSQDDRDKNTGELFF.

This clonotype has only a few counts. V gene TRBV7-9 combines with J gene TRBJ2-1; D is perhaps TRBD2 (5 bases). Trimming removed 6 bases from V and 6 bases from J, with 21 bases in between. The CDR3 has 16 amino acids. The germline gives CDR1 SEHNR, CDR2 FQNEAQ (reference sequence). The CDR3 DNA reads TGTGCCAGCAGTCCCGGATGGGAGCCCGGCGTCAATGAGCAGTTCTTC. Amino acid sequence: CASSPGWEPGVNEQFF.

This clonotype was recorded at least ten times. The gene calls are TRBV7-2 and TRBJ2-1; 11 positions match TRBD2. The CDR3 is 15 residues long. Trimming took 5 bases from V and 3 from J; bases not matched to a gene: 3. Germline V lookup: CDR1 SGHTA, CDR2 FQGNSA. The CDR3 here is CASSILAGGYNEQFF. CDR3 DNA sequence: TGTGCCAGCAGCATCCTAGCGGGGGGCTACAATGAGCAGTTCTTC.

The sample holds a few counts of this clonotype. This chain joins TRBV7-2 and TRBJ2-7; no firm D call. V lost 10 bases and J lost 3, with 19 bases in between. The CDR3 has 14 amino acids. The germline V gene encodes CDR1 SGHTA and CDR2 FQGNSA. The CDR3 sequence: CATRRFARDYEQYF. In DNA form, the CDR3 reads TGTGCCACCCGTCGGTTCGCTAGGGACTACGAGCAGTACTTC.

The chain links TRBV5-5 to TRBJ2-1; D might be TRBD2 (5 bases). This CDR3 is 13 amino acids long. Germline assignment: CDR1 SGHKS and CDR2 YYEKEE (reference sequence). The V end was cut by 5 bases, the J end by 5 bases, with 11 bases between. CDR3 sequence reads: CASRRVANNEQFF. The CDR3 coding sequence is TGTGCCAGCAGGAGGGTAGCTAACAATGAGCAGTTCTTC.

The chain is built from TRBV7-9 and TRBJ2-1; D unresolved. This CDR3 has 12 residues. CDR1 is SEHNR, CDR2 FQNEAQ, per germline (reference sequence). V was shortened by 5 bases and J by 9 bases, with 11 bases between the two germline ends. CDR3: CASSQGFSEQFF. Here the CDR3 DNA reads TGTGCCAGCAGCCAAGGGTTCTCTGAGCAGTTCTTC.

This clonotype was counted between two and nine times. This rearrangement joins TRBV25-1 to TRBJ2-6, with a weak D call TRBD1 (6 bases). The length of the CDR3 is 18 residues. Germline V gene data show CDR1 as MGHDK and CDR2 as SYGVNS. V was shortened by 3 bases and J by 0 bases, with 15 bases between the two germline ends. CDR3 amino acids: CASSDLDRHYSGANVLTF. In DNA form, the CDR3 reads TGTGCCAGCAGTGATCTAGACAGGCACTACTCTGGGGCCAACGTCCTGACTTTC. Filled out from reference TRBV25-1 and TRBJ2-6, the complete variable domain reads EADIYQTPRYLVIGTGKKITLECSQTMGHDKMYWYQQDPGMELHLIHYSYGVNSTEKGDLSSESTVSRIRTEHFPLTLESARPSHTSQYLCASSDLDRHYSGANVLTFGAGSRLTVL.

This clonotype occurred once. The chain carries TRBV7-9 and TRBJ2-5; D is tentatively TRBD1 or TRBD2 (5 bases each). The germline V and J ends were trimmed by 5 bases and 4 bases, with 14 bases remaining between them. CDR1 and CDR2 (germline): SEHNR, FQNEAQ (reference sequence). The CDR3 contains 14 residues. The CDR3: CASSPPGRLETQYF. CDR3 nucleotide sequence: TGTGCCAGCAGCCCCCCGGGACGCCTAGAGACCCAGTACTTC. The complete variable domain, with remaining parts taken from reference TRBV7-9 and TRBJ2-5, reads DTGVSQNPRHKITKRGQNVTFRCDPISEHNRLYWYRQTLGQGPEFLTYFQNEAQLEKSRLLSDRFSAERPKGSFSTLEIQRTEQGDSAMYLCASSPPGRLETQYFGPGTRLLVL.

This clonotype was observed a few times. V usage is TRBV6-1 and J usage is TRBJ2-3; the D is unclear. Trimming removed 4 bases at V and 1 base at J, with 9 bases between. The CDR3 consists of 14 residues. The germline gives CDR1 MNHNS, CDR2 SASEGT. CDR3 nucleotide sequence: TGTGCCAGCAGTGGTGGCCTAGGCACAGATACGCAGTATTTT. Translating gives CASSGGLGTDTQYF.

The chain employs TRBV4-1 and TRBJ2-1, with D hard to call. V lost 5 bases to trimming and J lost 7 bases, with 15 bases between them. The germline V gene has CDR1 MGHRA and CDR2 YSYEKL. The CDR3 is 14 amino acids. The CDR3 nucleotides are TGCGCCAGCAGCTCAAGATCGATAGAGAATGAGCAGTTCTTC. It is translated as CASSSRSIENEQFF.

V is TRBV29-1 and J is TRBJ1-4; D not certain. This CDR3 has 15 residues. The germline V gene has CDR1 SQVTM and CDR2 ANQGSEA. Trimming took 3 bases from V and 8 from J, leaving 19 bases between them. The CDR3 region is CSVEFTGKGSEKLFF. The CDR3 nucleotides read TGCAGCGTTGAGTTCACCGGGAAGGGAAGCGAAAAACTGTTTTTT.

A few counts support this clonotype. The CDR3 coding sequence is TGCGCCAGCAGGCGAGAAATAATATCCGGACAGGGGCACGAGACCCAGTACTTC. Amino acid sequence: CASRREIISGQGHETQYF. The chain is built from TRBV4-1 and TRBJ2-5; 9 bases agree with TRBD1. Germline V lookup: CDR1 MGHRA, CDR2 YSYEKL. The CDR3 has 18 residues. V shed 6 bases and J 5 bases; nucleotides not matched to a gene: 19.

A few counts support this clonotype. CDR3 coding DNA: TGTGCCAGCACCGCGACAGGGTCTAGCACAGATACGCAGTATTTT. Translated: CASTATGSSTDTQYF. The J gene is TRBJ2-3, the V gene TRBV28; 7 nucleotides line up with TRBD1. From germline, CDR1 is MDHEN and CDR2 SYDVKM. Trimming removed 7 bases from V and 0 bases from J; junction bases left unmatched: 7. The CDR3 has 15 amino acids.

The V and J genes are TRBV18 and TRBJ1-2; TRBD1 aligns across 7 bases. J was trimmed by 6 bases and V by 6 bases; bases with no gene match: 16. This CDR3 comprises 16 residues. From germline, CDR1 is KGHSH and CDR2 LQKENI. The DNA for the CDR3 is TGTGCCAGCTCGCTCGTGAGACAGGGCCCTAGGGATGGCTACACCTTC. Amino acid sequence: CASSLVRQGPRDGYTF. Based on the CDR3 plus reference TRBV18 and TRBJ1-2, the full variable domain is NAGVMQNPRHLVRRRGQEARLRCSPMKGHSHVYWYRQLPEEGLKFMVYLQKENIIDESGMPKERFSAEFPKEGPSILRIQQVVRGDSAAYFCASSLVRQGPRDGYTFGSGTRLTVV.

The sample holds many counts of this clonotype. The CDR3 nucleotides read TGTGCCAGCAGCTATAGCGACGGACGCTCCTACGAGCAGTACTTC. Its translation is CASSYSDGRSYEQYF. This sequence joins TRBV7-2 and TRBJ2-7, with D maybe TRBD2 (5 bases). Deletions cut 4 bases from V and 0 bases from J, with 13 bases between. The CDR3 extends over 15 amino acids. The germline V gene has CDR1 SGHTA and CDR2 FQGNSA.

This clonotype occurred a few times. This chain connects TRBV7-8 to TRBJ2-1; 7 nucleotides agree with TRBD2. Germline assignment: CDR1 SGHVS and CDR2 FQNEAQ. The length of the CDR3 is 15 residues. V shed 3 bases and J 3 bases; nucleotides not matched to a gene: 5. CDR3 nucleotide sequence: TGTGCCAGCAGCTTTCTAGCGGACCACTACAATGAGCAGTTCTTC. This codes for CASSFLADHYNEQFF. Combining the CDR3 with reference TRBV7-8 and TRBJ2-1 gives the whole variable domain GAGVSQSPRYKVAKRGQDVALRCDPISGHVSLFWYQQALGQGPEFLTYFQNEAQLDKSGLPSDRFFAERPEGSVSTLKIQRTQQEDSAVYLCASSFLADHYNEQFFGPGTRLTVL.

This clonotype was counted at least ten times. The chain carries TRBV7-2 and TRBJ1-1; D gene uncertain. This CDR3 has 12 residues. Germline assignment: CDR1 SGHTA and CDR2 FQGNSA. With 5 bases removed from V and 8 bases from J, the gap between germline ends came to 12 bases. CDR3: CASSPPPGEAFF. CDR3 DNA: TGTGCCAGCAGCCCCCCCCCGGGGGAAGCTTTCTTT.

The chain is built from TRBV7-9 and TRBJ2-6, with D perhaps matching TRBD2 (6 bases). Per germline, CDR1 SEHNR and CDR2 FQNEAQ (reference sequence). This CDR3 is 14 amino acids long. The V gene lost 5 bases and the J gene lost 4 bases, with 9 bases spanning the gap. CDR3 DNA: TGTGCCAGCAGCCAAGGAGGGGGGGCCAACGTCCTGACTTTC. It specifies CASSQGGGANVLTF. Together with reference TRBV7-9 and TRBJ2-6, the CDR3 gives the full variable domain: DTGVSQNPRHKITKRGQNVTFRCDPISEHNRLYWYRQTLGQGPEFLTYFQNEAQLEKSRLLSDRFSAERPKGSFSTLEIQRTEQGDSAMYLCASSQGGGANVLTFGAGSRLTVL.